This is a list of T cell receptor beta chains from one sample in a study of CD4+ T cells in melanoma. Generated by immunoSEQ multiplex PCR, the TCRdb table keeps only in-frame clones and is missing some. This sample has 12,000 to 15,000 clones; 68% occur once, and the top ten carry about 20%. The sample was cells from a culture (not recorded whether cultured in vitro). Receptors originate from a human donor with melanoma. CDR3s include the opening cysteine and the closing phenylalanine or tryptophan. The order of the fields is CDR3 DNA, CDR3 protein, V gene, clone size, D gene, J gene. A D gene is named only where the DNA matches it firmly. Some rows mark clone size as missing; the rest say once, few, many or name a class of expanded clone.

CDR3 DNA: TGTGCCAGCAGCTTGGGCCACGGACGGGGGGACGAGCAGTACTTC
CDR3 protein: CASSLGHGRGDEQYF
V gene: TRBV11-2
clone size: -
D gene: TRBD2
J gene: TRBJ2-7

CDR3 DNA: TGTGCCAGCTCACCCTCACGCTCTAGCGGGAGGGAGGAGACCCAGTACTTC
CDR3 protein: CASSPSRSSGREETQYF
V gene: TRBV18
clone size: -
D gene: TRBD2
J gene: TRBJ2-5

CDR3 DNA: TGTGCCAGCAGGGGCATAGACAGGTCTCAGCCCCAGCATTTT
CDR3 protein: CASRGIDRSQPQHF
V gene: TRBV6-1
clone size: -
D gene: -
J gene: TRBJ1-5

CDR3 DNA: TGTGCCAGCAGCTTGCAGGGTCATGGCTACACCTTC
CDR3 protein: CASSLQGHGYTF
V gene: TRBV7-2
clone size: -
D gene: -
J gene: TRBJ1-2

CDR3 DNA: TGTGCCAGCAGCCAAAGATCGGGGTCGAGTGGTACTGAAGCTTTCTTT
CDR3 protein: CASSQRSGSSGTEAFF
V gene: TRBV14
clone size: -
D gene: -
J gene: TRBJ1-1

CDR3 DNA: TGCAGCGCTTCGGTGCGGGGTACGAACACTGAAGCTTTCTTT
CDR3 protein: CSASVRGTNTEAFF
V gene: TRBV29-1
clone size: -
D gene: -
J gene: TRBJ1-1

CDR3 DNA: TGTGCCAGCAGTCGGGACGGGGAAAAACTGTTTTTT
CDR3 protein: CASSRDGEKLFF
V gene: TRBV9
clone size: -
D gene: -
J gene: TRBJ1-4

CDR3 DNA: TGTGCCAGCAGCTCCGGCTTGGGACTCGACGCCGGGGAGCTGTTTTTT
CDR3 protein: CASSSGLGLDAGELFF
V gene: TRBV5-8
clone size: -
D gene: -
J gene: TRBJ2-2

CDR3 DNA: TGTGCCAGCTCACCTCCTTCTGGCGGGAGGTACAATGAGCAGTTCTTC
CDR3 protein: CASSPPSGGRYNEQFF
V gene: TRBV18
clone size: -
D gene: TRBD2
J gene: TRBJ2-1

CDR3 DNA: TGTGCCAGCAGCGCGGGACGGTTTAGAGCACCCCTCCACTTT
CDR3 protein: CASSAGRFRAPLHF
V gene: TRBV5-6
clone size: -
D gene: -
J gene: TRBJ1-6

CDR3 DNA: TGTGCCAGCAGCCCGGACGGGCTAGCCAAAAACATTCAGTACTTC
CDR3 protein: CASSPDGLAKNIQYF
V gene: TRBV6-1
clone size: -
D gene: -
J gene: TRBJ2-4

CDR3 DNA: TGTGCCAGCAGCTTGTCCCCAGCGGGGGGCCAAGAGACCCAGTACTTC
CDR3 protein: CASSLSPAGGQETQYF
V gene: TRBV5-4
clone size: few
D gene: TRBD2
J gene: TRBJ2-5

CDR3 DNA: TGTGCCAGCTCACCACCGTCTAGCGGGGGAGATCATACGCAGTATTTT
CDR3 protein: CASSPPSSGGDHTQYF
V gene: TRBV18
clone size: -
D gene: TRBD2
J gene: TRBJ2-3

CDR3 DNA: TGTGCCAGCCGGACAGGCGAAAAACTGTTTTTT
CDR3 protein: CASRTGEKLFF
V gene: TRBV2
clone size: -
D gene: TRBD1
J gene: TRBJ1-4

CDR3 DNA: TGTGCCAGCACCTGGGATCCCAATCAGCCCCAGCATTTT
CDR3 protein: CASTWDPNQPQHF
V gene: TRBV6-5
clone size: -
D gene: -
J gene: TRBJ1-5

CDR3 DNA: TGTGCCTGGAGTCGTTACTCCTACGAGCAGTACTTC
CDR3 protein: CAWSRYSYEQYF
V gene: TRBV30
clone size: -
D gene: -
J gene: TRBJ2-7

CDR3 DNA: TGTGCCAGCTCACCTCAAGGTGGCGGCACTGAAGCTTTCTTT
CDR3 protein: CASSPQGGGTEAFF
V gene: TRBV18
clone size: -
D gene: -
J gene: TRBJ1-1

CDR3 DNA: TGCGCCAGCAGCCCGCCGGGACTAGCGGGGGGCGCCGGTGAGCAGTTCTTC
CDR3 protein: CASSPPGLAGGAGEQFF
V gene: TRBV5-1
clone size: -
D gene: TRBD2
J gene: TRBJ2-1

CDR3 DNA: TGCGCCAGCAGTGCAGGGAAGGTCACTGAAGCTTTCTTT
CDR3 protein: CASSAGKVTEAFF
V gene: TRBV5-1
clone size: few
D gene: -
J gene: TRBJ1-1

CDR3 DNA: TGTGCCAGCAGCCCGCGGGACAGGTCGAACACTGAAGCTTTCTTT
CDR3 protein: CASSPRDRSNTEAFF
V gene: TRBV16
clone size: -
D gene: TRBD1
J gene: TRBJ1-1

CDR3 DNA: TGTGCCAGCAGTGAAGGGTACGAGCAGTACTTC
CDR3 protein: CASSEGYEQYF
V gene: TRBV10-3
clone size: once
D gene: -
J gene: TRBJ2-7

CDR3 DNA: TGTGCCAGCTCACCAGAGGGATTTGGGGTCTCGAATACGCAGTATTTT
CDR3 protein: CASSPEGFGVSNTQYF
V gene: TRBV18
clone size: -
D gene: -
J gene: TRBJ2-3

CDR3 DNA: TGTGCCAGCAGCCGGGACCTCTCCTATGAAAAACTGTTTTTT
CDR3 protein: CASSRDLSYEKLFF
V gene: TRBV11-2
clone size: -
D gene: -
J gene: TRBJ1-4

CDR3 DNA: TGTGGGGGGACAGGCTCTAATGAAAAACTGTTTTTT
CDR3 protein: CGGTGSNEKLFF
V gene: TRBV30
clone size: few
D gene: TRBD1
J gene: TRBJ1-4

CDR3 DNA: TGTGCCAGCAGCTTGCAGGGGTACTCTGGAAACACCATATATTTT
CDR3 protein: CASSLQGYSGNTIYF
V gene: TRBV4-2
clone size: -
D gene: -
J gene: TRBJ1-3

CDR3 DNA: TGTGCCAGCAGCCGACAGGCCACTAGATCCTACGAGCAGTACTTC
CDR3 protein: CASSRQATRSYEQYF
V gene: TRBV6-1
clone size: few
D gene: -
J gene: TRBJ2-7

CDR3 DNA: TGTGCCTGGATCGGGTTTGAGACTCCAGGCGGCACTGAAGCTTTCTTT
CDR3 protein: CAWIGFETPGGTEAFF
V gene: TRBV30
clone size: -
D gene: -
J gene: TRBJ1-1

CDR3 DNA: TGTGCCAGCTCCTCAAGAGTGTCCGATGAGCAGTTCTTC
CDR3 protein: CASSSRVSDEQFF
V gene: TRBV18
clone size: -
D gene: -
J gene: TRBJ2-1

CDR3 DNA: TGTGCCAGCAGCCCACACAGGCCACTAGCGGGGGCCCAAGAGACCCAGTACTTC
CDR3 protein: CASSPHRPLAGAQETQYF
V gene: TRBV7-9
clone size: -
D gene: TRBD2
J gene: TRBJ2-5

CDR3 DNA: TGTGCCGGACTAGCGGTAGGGGGGCAGTACTTC
CDR3 protein: CAGLAVGGQYF
V gene: TRBV5-3
clone size: -
D gene: TRBD2
J gene: TRBJ2-7

CDR3 DNA: TGTGCCAGCCCGGCGGGAGATACGCAGTATTTT
CDR3 protein: CASPAGDTQYF
V gene: TRBV2
clone size: -
D gene: -
J gene: TRBJ2-3

CDR3 DNA: TGTGCCAGCAGCTGGGACAGGGGGCTCAAAATCTCCGGGGAGCTGTTTTTT
CDR3 protein: CASSWDRGLKISGELFF
V gene: TRBV7-8
clone size: -
D gene: TRBD1
J gene: TRBJ2-2

CDR3 DNA: TGCGCCAGCAGCTCTTTAACCGGGACAGGTACAGATACGCAGTATTTT
CDR3 protein: CASSSLTGTGTDTQYF
V gene: TRBV5-1
clone size: -
D gene: TRBD1
J gene: TRBJ2-3

CDR3 DNA: TGTGCCAGCAGCTTGTCTGTGTATACGCAGTATTTT
CDR3 protein: CASSLSVYTQYF
V gene: TRBV5-6
clone size: -
D gene: -
J gene: TRBJ2-3

CDR3 DNA: TGTGCCAGTCGAGGAAAGGAATTTCACGGCTATGGCTACACCTTC
CDR3 protein: CASRGKEFHGYGYTF
V gene: TRBV6-6
clone size: -
D gene: -
J gene: TRBJ1-2

CDR3 DNA: TGTGCCAGCAGGGGAGCAGGTTTGGGCGAGCAGTACTTC
CDR3 protein: CASRGAGLGEQYF
V gene: TRBV2
clone size: few
D gene: -
J gene: TRBJ2-7

CDR3 DNA: TGTGCCAGCAGCTTTTACGACAGAAGGGAAGGCGAGCAGTACTTC
CDR3 protein: CASSFYDRREGEQYF
V gene: TRBV5-4
clone size: -
D gene: -
J gene: TRBJ2-7

CDR3 DNA: TGTGCCAGCAGCCCAGGGGCTAGCGGGAGTTCATACCAAGAGACCCAGTACTTC
CDR3 protein: CASSPGASGSSYQETQYF
V gene: TRBV7-3
clone size: -
D gene: TRBD2
J gene: TRBJ2-5

CDR3 DNA: TGTGCCAGCAGGGAACAACAGGGCTCCAACACTGAAGCTTTCTTT
CDR3 protein: CASREQQGSNTEAFF
V gene: TRBV2
clone size: -
D gene: -
J gene: TRBJ1-1

CDR3 DNA: TGCGCCAGCAACCGAGGGGGTAGCACAGATACGCAGTATTTT
CDR3 protein: CASNRGGSTDTQYF
V gene: TRBV5-1
clone size: -
D gene: -
J gene: TRBJ2-3

CDR3 DNA: TGTGCCAGCCGGGGCAGGACCTACGAGCAGTACTTC
CDR3 protein: CASRGRTYEQYF
V gene: TRBV2
clone size: -
D gene: -
J gene: TRBJ2-7

CDR3 DNA: TGTGCCAGCAGCTTACTGGGTGCGAACTATGGCTACACCTTC
CDR3 protein: CASSLLGANYGYTF
V gene: TRBV7-9
clone size: once
D gene: -
J gene: TRBJ1-2

CDR3 DNA: TGTGCCAGCTCATCCTGGACTAGCGGGGGCCCCGGGGAACAGTACTTC
CDR3 protein: CASSSWTSGGPGEQYF
V gene: TRBV18
clone size: -
D gene: TRBD2
J gene: TRBJ2-7

CDR3 DNA: TGCGCCAGCCGGCAGGGACTTCCAATCACAGATACGCAGTATTTT
CDR3 protein: CASRQGLPITDTQYF
V gene: TRBV5-1
clone size: -
D gene: -
J gene: TRBJ2-3

CDR3 DNA: TGTGCCAGCAGCTTACATCATTTATATAGCAATCAGCCCCAGCATTTT
CDR3 protein: CASSLHHLYSNQPQHF
V gene: TRBV7-2
clone size: -
D gene: -
J gene: TRBJ1-5

CDR3 DNA: TGTGCCAGCAGCGTAGGCCGGGGACAGACGCTAGATACGCAGTATTTT
CDR3 protein: CASSVGRGQTLDTQYF
V gene: TRBV9
clone size: once
D gene: TRBD1
J gene: TRBJ2-3